The present TCR beta chain was sequenced within a study of T cell responses to AZD1222 COVID-19 vaccine. Whole-study findings and limits: At baseline, just a handful of AZD1222 recipients tested seropositive. Donors, mostly white British, included more females; clonal diversity was possibly underestimated. Compared with day 0, the breadth and depth of the Spike-specific TCR repertoire rose significantly after two doses of AZD1222. Variant regions that are unmutated are reportedly the target of nearly half of spike-specific TCRs.

The method was immunoSEQ multiplex PCR; TCRdb's version includes in-frame clones alone and lacks a portion of them. The sample yields 150,000 to 200,000 clones, 80% to 95% seen once. This clone was seen a few times. Its antigen remains unidentified. Sequenced here: peripheral blood, sampled on day 0 of AZD1222 vaccination. The clonotype was recovered from an adult in good health.

As DNA, the CDR3 is TGTGCCAGCAGTGGCGGGACTCCGTCCAACGTCCTGACTTTC. Residues: CASSGGTPSNVLTF. The gene calls are TRBV2 and TRBJ2-6, with D possibly TRBD2 on 6 matching bases. Germline loops: CDR1 SNHLY, CDR2 FYNNEI. With 4 bases removed from V and 8 bases from J, the gap between germline ends came to 12 bases. This CDR3 is built from 14 residues.